These 3 T cell receptor beta chains originate from one sample sequenced in a study of control samples from healthy donors and cancer patients. The assay was immunoSEQ multiplex PCR, and TCRdb's table has in-frame clones only and misses some. The sample has about 120,000 clones, about 91% seen once. Sequenced: blood. Every receptor here comes from a man between 40 and 49 years old in good health.

In DNA, the CDR3 is TGCGCCAGCAGCCAAGTTAATGGTCGGACGGCCGACATGAACACTGAAGCTTTCTTT. Its protein is CASSQVNGRTADMNTEAFF. This chain uses TRBV4-1 with TRBJ1-1; D gene unclear. Germline CDR1 is MGHRA and CDR2 is YSYEKL. There are 19 residues in the CDR3. V shed 1 base and J shed 0 bases, with 21 bases lying between them.

The chain links TRBV5-5 to TRBJ1-4, with D perhaps matching TRBD1 (6 bases). The length of the CDR3 is 15 residues. Trimming cost V 2 bases and J 2 bases, with 10 bases left between them. The germline CDR1 and CDR2 sequences are SGHKS and YYEKEE (reference sequence). CDR3 amino acids: CASSFSGQTNEKLFF. Written as DNA, the CDR3 is TGTGCCAGCAGCTTTTCTGGACAGACTAATGAAAAACTGTTTTTT.

This chain uses TRBV7-2 with TRBJ2-5; D remains unclear. V gave up 3 bases and J gave up 2 bases, with 4 bases separating them. CDR3 length: 12 amino acids. Germline CDR1 reads SGHTA; CDR2 reads FQGNSA. The CDR3 reads CASSFRQETQYF. CDR3 bases: TGTGCCAGCAGCTTCAGGCAAGAGACCCAGTACTTC.